This T cell receptor beta chain was sequenced for a study of blood T cell repertoires in COVID-19. Study information: From T cells, B-cell-depleted T cells, or PBMCs came the material, which was cDNA or gDNA.

The table came from immunoSEQ multiplex PCR; TCRdb's copy has only in-frame clones and leaves some out. The table includes about 36,000 clones, less than 95% detected once. Trimming took off 7 bases at V and 6 bases at J, with 16 bases between the two ends. CDR1 is KGHDR and CDR2 is SFDVKD in the germline V gene. The CDR3 spans 14 residues. The chain uses TRBV24-1 and TRBJ2-3; D unclear. This receptor was identified in a human donor in a cohort sampled during active COVID-19. Sequenced sample: peripheral blood. As DNA, the CDR3 is TGTGCCACCAGCTCCAGTGGTTCAGGTGATACGCAGTATTTT. This gives the protein CATSSSGSGDTQYF.